This T cell receptor (beta chain) emerged from a study of healthy donors' naive CD4 and CD8 T cells (dated by TCRdb to between 2014 and 2016). Study-wide context: Donors were chosen to span three age groups (20-25, 40-50 and 60-70 years, roughly 6 each), with mean age roughly 46 and half female. For TCR alpha, a new primer set covering all functional IMGT alpha gene variants was designed, and the rest of the protocol matched the beta-chain workflow. To check how TCR variation relates to lineage commitment, the researchers sequenced rearranged TCR alpha and beta chains taken from naive CD4+ and CD8+ T cells. The peripheral blood mononuclear cells came from roughly 19 individuals who were healthy and unrelated. The donors were HLA-typed by sequencing at HLA-A, -B, -C, -DRB1, -DQB1 and -DPB1, using the SBTexcellerator protocol, an ABI3130xl analyzer and SBTengine software.

The CDR3 goes from the cysteine to the phenylalanine over 13 residues. The only DNA kept is the CDR3, 39 bases in frame from the first base. V drops 5 bases and J drops 7 bases, leaving 12 bases in between. From the germline V gene (reference sequence), CDR1 is MNHEY and CDR2 is SMNVEV. This clonotype was recorded a few times. The antigen it recognizes is unknown. No base quality information exists; no much larger clone differs at one position. Overall study results and their limits: V genes, J genes and CDR3 charge together appeared to explain around 13% of CD4/CD8 propensity variance, in a largely additive manner. Possible repertoire bias from homeostatic proliferation of naive T cells was not directly addressed. Reportedly, most V and J gene segments showed bias between naive CD4+ and CD8+ cells, and this bias held consistently across donors regardless of HLA genotype. In both chains, CD4+ lineage was associated with a positively charged CDR3 and CD8+ lineage with a negatively charged CDR3. Because alpha and beta chains were sequenced in bulk and could not be paired, combined chain effects were not evaluated.

Cells with a CD4+CD8-CD45RO-CD45RA+ profile were isolated by FACS and defined as naive CD4+ T cells, and those with a CD8+CD4-CD45RA+CD27bright profile were defined as naive CD8+ T cells. The antibodies used for sorting targeted CD4 (RPA-T4), CD8 (SK1), CD27 (O323), CD45RA (HI100) and CD45RO (UCHL1). The reads were generated on a 454 GS FLX Titanium. A previously published linear amplification protocol was used to construct TCR libraries from approximately 500 ng of total RNA. Sequencing was carried out on the Roche/454 Genome Sequencer using Titanium chemistry. The original methods were these. A total of 75,000 to 100,000 rearranged TCR alpha transcripts were sequenced from 5 of the healthy donors. Unique TCR clonotypes were defined by the CDR3 junction under IMGT nomenclature, and duplicate transcripts were removed. Using logistic regression in R 2.13.0, the researchers modeled CD4 versus CD8 status as a function of V and J genes, with an adjustment for donor effects and a Bonferroni correction for multiple testing. In TCRdb, the public reads were trimmed at Q25 with fastp and aligned with MiXCR, with productive beta chains retained. Rows are unified per CDR3 protein, each entry keeping the most common DNA and genes. TCRdb, not the original authors, processed these V and J calls. Present in this sample are approximately 180,000 distinct CDR3 sequences, around 74% of which were seen just once. Less than 2.5% of the sample belongs to the ten largest clones.

Source material: naive CD4+ and CD8+ T cells sorted from blood, pooled from several donors. The cell subset or site tag for this specimen amounts to: FACS-sorted naive CD4+ (CD45RO-CD45RA+) and naive CD8+ (CD45RA+CD27bright) T cells. The chain couples TRBV27 to TRBJ2-1, with the D gene not confidently named. This sequence was found in a pool of human donors in good health; the sample pools cells from several healthy donors. The encoded CDR3 is CASSASEQNEQFF. The bases read TGTGCCAGCAGTGCGTCGGAGCAAAATGAGCAGTTCTTC.